The rows below give T cell receptor beta chains drawn from one sample of a study of T-cell memory formation after mild COVID-19. TCRdb ran MiXCR on the 5' RACE reads and lists one entry per CDR3 protein. The table shows hundreds of thousands of distinct CDR3 sequences, with roughly 17% occurring only once. Material: PBMCs or a T cell subset sorted from them (not recorded which). The receptor source for this set is an adult woman who had mild COVID-19 (a few samples of this study predate the infection). Cell type and time point are not known. Both conserved end residues are part of each CDR3. The D gene is left open where the match is weak. Only some rows state a clone size, as once, few, many or a class for expanded clones.

TGTGCCAGCAGCTTAGGGGGGACCGCGCTCTATAATTCACCCCTCCACTTT,CASSLGGTALYNSPLHF,NA,NA,TRBJ1-6,TRBV7-2
TGCGCCAGCAGCTGGGGGACAGGGGGCGAGTGGGAGACCCAGTACTTC,CASSWGTGGEWETQYF,few,TRBD1,TRBJ2-5,TRBV5-1
TGTGCCAGCAGCTCGGGTGACAATGAGCAGTTCTTC,CASSSGDNEQFF,NA,NA,TRBJ2-1,TRBV5-4
TGTGCCACCCTAGGGACGAACACCGGGGAGCTGTTTTTT,CATLGTNTGELFF,NA,NA,TRBJ2-2,TRBV6-5
TGTGCCAGCAGCTCAACAGGGGGCAATGGCTACACCTTC,CASSSTGGNGYTF,NA,TRBD1,TRBJ1-2,TRBV5-5
TGTGCCAGCAGCTTAGTTTTGGCACCCTCCATGAACACCGGGGAGCTGTTTTTT,CASSLVLAPSMNTGELFF,once,NA,TRBJ2-2,TRBV11-2
TGTGCCAGCAGCCAAGTGATAGAAAGGCAGTTCTTC,CASSQVIERQFF,NA,NA,TRBJ2-1,TRBV3-1
TGTGCCAGCAGCGGTAGAGGGGACCAGCCGGAGGTCTACGAGCAGTACTTC,CASSGRGDQPEVYEQYF,NA,NA,TRBJ2-7,TRBV11-2
TGTGCCAGTAGTATAGTGGCAGGGCAGTCGGCCCAGCATTTT,CASSIVAGQSAQHF,few,NA,TRBJ1-5,TRBV19
TGTGCCACCCGGGACACCCGGTATGAGACCCAGTACTTC,CATRDTRYETQYF,NA,NA,TRBJ2-5,TRBV7-9
TGTGCCAGCAGTTCGGGTAGTAGGGGCTCTGGAAACACCATATATTTT,CASSSGSRGSGNTIYF,NA,NA,TRBJ1-3,TRBV12-3/TRBV12-4
TGTGCCAGCAGCTACTATGAGCGGGATGAGCAGTTCTTC,CASSYYERDEQFF,few,NA,TRBJ2-1,TRBV6-2/TRBV6-3
TGTGCCAGCAGCCCCCGTGGGGGCGGCAGAAACATTCAGTACTTC,CASSPRGGGRNIQYF,NA,NA,TRBJ2-4,TRBV7-2
TGTGCCAGCAGCCCGGGGACAGGGGACGGTAGCAATCAGCCCCAGCATTTT,CASSPGTGDGSNQPQHF,NA,TRBD1,TRBJ1-5,TRBV7-9
TGTGCCAGCAGCCATAGTATTGAGGCGACTAACTATGGCTACACCTTC,CASSHSIEATNYGYTF,NA,NA,TRBJ1-2,TRBV3-1
TGTGCCTGGAGTATGGGTTACAATGAGCAGTTCTTC,CAWSMGYNEQFF,many,NA,TRBJ2-1,TRBV30
TGTGCCATCAGGGTATTTTACCGGGACAGAATAAACTATGGCTACACCTTC,CAIRVFYRDRINYGYTF,NA,TRBD1,TRBJ1-2,TRBV10-3
TGTGCCACCAGCAGAGGGGAGGCGGTGAACACCGGGGAGCTGTTTTTT,CATSRGEAVNTGELFF,many,NA,TRBJ2-2,TRBV15
TGTGCCAGCAGTGGACAGGAGACCCAAGAGACCCAGTACTTC,CASSGQETQETQYF,many,TRBD1,TRBJ2-5,TRBV12-3/TRBV12-4
TGTGCCACCAAGTTCTCCATTGAGGGTACCGGGGAGCTGTTTTTT,CATKFSIEGTGELFF,NA,NA,TRBJ2-2,TRBV15
TGCAGTGCTTGCACGTGGGGTGAGACTGAAGCTTTCTTT,CSACTWGETEAFF,few,NA,TRBJ1-1,TRBV20-1
TGTGCCAGCAGTTTAGGGGGGGCCGGCAATCAGCCCCAGCATTTT,CASSLGGAGNQPQHF,many,NA,TRBJ1-5,TRBV12-3/TRBV12-4
TGTGCCAGCAGCTTACCGACAGCCCAAGAGACCCAGTACTTC,CASSLPTAQETQYF,NA,NA,TRBJ2-5,TRBV7-6